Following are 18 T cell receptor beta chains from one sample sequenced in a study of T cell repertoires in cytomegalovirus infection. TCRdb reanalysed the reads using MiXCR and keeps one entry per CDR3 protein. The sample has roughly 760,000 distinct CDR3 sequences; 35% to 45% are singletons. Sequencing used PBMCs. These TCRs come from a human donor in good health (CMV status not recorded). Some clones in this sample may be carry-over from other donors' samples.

The CDR3 DNA sequence: TGTGCCACAGGACAGTACAATGAGCAGTTCTTC. Its translation: CATGQYNEQFF. The genes are TRBV24-1 and TRBJ2-1; maybe TRBD1 (6 bases). Germline V gene lookup returns CDR1 KGHDR and CDR2 SFDVKD. The CDR3 runs 11 residues. The V end was cut by 10 bases, the J end by 4 bases, with 7 bases between.

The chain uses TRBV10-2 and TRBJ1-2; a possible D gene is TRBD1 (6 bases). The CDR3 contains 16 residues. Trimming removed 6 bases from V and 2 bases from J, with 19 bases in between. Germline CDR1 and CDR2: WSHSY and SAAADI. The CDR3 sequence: CASRGQSGETNYGYTF. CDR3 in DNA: TGCGCCAGCAGAGGACAATCAGGGGAAACCAACTATGGCTACACCTTC.

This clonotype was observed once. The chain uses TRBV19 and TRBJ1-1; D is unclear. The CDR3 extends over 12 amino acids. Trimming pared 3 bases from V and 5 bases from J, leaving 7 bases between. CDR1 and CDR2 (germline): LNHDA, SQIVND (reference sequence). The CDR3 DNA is TGTGCCAGTAGTATCAGTTGGACTGAAGCTTTCTTT. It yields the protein CASSISWTEAFF.

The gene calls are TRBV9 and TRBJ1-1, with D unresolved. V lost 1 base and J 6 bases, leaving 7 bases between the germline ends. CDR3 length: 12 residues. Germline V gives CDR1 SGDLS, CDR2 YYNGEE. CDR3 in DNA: TGTGCCAGCAGCGTAACCACACCTGAAGCTTTCTTT. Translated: CASSVTTPEAFF. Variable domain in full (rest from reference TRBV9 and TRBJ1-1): DSGVTQTPKHLITATGQRVTLRCSPRSGDLSVYWYQQSLDQGLQFLIQYYNGEERAKGNILERFSAQQFPDLHSELNLSSLELGDSALYFCASSVTTPEAFFGQGTRLTVV.

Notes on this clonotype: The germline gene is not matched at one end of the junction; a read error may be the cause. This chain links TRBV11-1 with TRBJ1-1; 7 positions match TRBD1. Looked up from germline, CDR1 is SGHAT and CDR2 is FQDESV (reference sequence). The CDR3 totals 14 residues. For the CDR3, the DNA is TGTGCCAGCAGCTTATCGACAGGGTGGAATGAATCTTTCTTT. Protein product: CASSLSTGWNESFF.

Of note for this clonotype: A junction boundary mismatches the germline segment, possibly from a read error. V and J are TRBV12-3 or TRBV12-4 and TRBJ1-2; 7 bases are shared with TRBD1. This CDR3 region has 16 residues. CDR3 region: CASSSGPGQIGDGSPF. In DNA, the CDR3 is TGTGCCAGCAGTTCAGGACCGGGACAGATAGGGGATGGCTCCCCCTTC.

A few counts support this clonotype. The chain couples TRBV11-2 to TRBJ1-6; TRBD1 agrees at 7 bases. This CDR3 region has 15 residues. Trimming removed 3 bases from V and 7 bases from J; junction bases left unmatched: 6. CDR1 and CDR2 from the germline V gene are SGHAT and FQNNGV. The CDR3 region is CASSFTPGGNSPLHF. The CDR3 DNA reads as TGTGCCAGCAGCTTTACCCCAGGGGGGAATTCACCCCTCCACTTT.

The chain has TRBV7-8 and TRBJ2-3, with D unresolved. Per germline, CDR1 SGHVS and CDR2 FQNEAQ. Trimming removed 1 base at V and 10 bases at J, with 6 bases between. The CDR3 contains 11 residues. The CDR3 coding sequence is TGTGCCAGCAGCTTAGGTGTTGCGCAGTATTTT. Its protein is CASSLGVAQYF.

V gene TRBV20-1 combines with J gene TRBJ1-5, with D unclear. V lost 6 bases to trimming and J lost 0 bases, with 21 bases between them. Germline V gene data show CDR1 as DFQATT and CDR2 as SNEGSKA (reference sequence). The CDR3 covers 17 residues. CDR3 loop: CSASWSSRAYSNQPQHF. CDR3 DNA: TGCAGTGCCAGTTGGAGCAGCCGGGCGTATAGCAATCAGCCCCAGCATTTT.

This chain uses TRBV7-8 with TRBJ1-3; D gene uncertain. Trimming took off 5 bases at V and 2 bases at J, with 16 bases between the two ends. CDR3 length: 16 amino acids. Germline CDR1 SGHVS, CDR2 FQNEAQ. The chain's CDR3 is CASSLNSPGAGNTIYF. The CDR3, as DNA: TGTGCCAGCAGCCTCAACTCCCCCGGGGCTGGAAACACCATATATTTT. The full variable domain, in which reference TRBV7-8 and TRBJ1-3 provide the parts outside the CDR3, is GAGVSQSPRYKVAKRGQDVALRCDPISGHVSLFWYQQALGQGPEFLTYFQNEAQLDKSGLPSDRFFAERPEGSVSTLKIQRTQQEDSAVYLCASSLNSPGAGNTIYFGEGSWLTVV.

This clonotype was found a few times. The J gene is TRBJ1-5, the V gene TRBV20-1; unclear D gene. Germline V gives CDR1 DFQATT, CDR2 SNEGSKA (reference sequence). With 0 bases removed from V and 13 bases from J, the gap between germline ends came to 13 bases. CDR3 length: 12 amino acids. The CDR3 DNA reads TGCAGTGCTAGAGAGGACGGAGGGCCTCAGCATTTT. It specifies CSAREDGGPQHF.

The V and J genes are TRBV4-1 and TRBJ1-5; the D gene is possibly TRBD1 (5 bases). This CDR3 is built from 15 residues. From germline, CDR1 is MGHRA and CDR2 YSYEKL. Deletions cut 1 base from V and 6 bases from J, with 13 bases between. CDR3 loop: CASSQVTAGGQPQHF. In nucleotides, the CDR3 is TGCGCCAGCAGCCAAGTTACGGCGGGGGGTCAGCCCCAGCATTTT.

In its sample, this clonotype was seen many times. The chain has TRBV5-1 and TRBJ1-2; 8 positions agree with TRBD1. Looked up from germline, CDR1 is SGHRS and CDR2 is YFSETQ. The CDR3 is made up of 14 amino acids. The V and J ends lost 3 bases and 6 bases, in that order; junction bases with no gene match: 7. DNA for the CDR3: TGCGCCAGCAGCTCAACCGGGACAGGCGATGGCTACACCTTC. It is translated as CASSSTGTGDGYTF.

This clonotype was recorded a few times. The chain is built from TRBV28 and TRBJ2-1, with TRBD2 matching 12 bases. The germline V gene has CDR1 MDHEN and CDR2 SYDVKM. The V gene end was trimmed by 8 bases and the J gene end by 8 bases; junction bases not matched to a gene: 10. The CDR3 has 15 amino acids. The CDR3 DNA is TGTGCCAGCCATAGGTCGGGACTAGCGGGTGATGAGCAGTTCTTC. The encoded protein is CASHRSGLAGDEQFF.

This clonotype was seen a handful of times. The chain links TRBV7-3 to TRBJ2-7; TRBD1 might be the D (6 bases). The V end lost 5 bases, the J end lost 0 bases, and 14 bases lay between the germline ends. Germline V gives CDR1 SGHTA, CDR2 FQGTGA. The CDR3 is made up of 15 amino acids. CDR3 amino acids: CASSLLGGSSYEQYF. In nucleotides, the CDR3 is TGTGCCAGCAGCCTCCTAGGGGGTAGCTCCTACGAGCAGTACTTC.

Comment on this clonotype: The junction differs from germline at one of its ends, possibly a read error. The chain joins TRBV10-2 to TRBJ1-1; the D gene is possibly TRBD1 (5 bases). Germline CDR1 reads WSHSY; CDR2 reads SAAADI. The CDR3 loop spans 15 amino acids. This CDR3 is CASCEGSGAQTEAFF. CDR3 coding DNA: TGCGCCAGCTGTGAGGGGAGTGGGGCGCAAACGGAAGCTTTCTTT.

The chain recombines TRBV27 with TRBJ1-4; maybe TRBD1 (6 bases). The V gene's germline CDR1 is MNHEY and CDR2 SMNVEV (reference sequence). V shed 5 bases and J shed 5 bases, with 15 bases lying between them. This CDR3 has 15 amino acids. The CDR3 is CASSVLGASNEKLFF. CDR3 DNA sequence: TGTGCCAGCAGTGTACTGGGGGCGTCGAATGAAAAACTGTTTTTT.

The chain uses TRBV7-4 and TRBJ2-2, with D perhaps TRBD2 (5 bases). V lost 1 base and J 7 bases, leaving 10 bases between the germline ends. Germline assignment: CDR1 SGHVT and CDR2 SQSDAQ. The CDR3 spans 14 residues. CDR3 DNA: TGTGCCAGCAGCTTAGTGGACGGGATCGGGGAGCTGTTTTTT. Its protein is CASSLVDGIGELFF.